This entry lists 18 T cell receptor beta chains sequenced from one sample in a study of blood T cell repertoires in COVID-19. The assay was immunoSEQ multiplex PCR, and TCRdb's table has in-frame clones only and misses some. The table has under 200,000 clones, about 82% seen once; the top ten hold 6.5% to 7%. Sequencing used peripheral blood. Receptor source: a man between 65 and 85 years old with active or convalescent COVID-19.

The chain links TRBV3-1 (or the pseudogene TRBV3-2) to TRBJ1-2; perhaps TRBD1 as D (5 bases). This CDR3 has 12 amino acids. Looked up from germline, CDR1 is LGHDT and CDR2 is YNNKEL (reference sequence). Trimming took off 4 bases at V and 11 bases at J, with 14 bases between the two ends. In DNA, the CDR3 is TGTGCCAGCAGCCTTGGACGGGGGAGGTACACCTTC. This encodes CASSLGRGRYTF.

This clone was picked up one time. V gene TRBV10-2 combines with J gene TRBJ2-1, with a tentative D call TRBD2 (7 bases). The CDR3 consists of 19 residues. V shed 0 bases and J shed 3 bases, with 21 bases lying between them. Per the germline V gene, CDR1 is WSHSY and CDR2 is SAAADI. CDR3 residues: CASSESTRGGGHLYNEQFF. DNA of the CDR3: TGCGCCAGCAGTGAGTCGACTCGGGGAGGGGGGCACCTCTACAATGAGCAGTTCTTC.

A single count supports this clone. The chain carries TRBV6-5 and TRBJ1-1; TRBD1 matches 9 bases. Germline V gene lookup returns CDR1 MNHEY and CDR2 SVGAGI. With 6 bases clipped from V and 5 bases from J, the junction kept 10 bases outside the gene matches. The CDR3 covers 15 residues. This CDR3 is CASSTGGAVVTEAFF. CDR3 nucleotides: TGTGCCAGCAGCACAGGGGGCGCGGTGGTGACTGAAGCTTTCTTT.

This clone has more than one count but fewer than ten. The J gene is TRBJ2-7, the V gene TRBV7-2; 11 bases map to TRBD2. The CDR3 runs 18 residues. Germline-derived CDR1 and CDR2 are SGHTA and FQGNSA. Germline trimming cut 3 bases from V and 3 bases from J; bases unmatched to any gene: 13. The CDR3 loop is CASSFSSGGPTTNYEQYF. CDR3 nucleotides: TGTGCCAGCAGCTTTTCTAGCGGGGGGCCGACGACTAACTACGAGCAGTACTTC.

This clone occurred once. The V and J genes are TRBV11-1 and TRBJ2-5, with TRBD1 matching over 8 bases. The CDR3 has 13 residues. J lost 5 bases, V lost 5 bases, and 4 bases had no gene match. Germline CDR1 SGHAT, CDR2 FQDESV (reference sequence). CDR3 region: CASSPRDRETQYF. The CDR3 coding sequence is TGTGCCAGCAGCCCCAGGGACAGGGAGACCCAGTACTTC.

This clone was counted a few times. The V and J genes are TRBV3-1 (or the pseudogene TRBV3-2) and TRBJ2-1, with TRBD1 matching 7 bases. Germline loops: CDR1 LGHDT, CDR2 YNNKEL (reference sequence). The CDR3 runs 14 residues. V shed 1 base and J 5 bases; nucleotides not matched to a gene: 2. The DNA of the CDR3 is TGTGCCAGCAGCCAAGCACAGGGGAACAATGAGCAGTTCTTC. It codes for CASSQAQGNNEQFF.

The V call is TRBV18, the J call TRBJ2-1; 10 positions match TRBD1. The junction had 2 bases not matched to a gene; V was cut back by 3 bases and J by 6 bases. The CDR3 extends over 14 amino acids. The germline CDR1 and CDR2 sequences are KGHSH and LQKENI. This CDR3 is CASSPRTGGNEQFF. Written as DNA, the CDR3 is TGTGCCAGCTCACCTAGGACAGGGGGCAATGAGCAGTTCTTC. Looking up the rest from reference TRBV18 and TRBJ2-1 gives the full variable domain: NAGVMQNPRHLVRRRGQEARLRCSPMKGHSHVYWYRQLPEEGLKFMVYLQKENIIDESGMPKERFSAEFPKEGPSILRIQQVVRGDSAAYFCASSPRTGGNEQFFGPGTRLTVL.

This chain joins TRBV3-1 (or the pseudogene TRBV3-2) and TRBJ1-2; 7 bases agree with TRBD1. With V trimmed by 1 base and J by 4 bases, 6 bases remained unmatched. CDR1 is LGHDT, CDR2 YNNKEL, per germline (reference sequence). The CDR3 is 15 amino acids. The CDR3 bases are TGTGCCAGCAGCCAAGGTTGGGCAGGGGGCTATGGCTACACCTTC. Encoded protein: CASSQGWAGGYGYTF.

For the CDR3, the DNA is TGTGCCAGCCGAAAGGGGACAGGGGGTAGAGAGCAGTACTTC. Its protein is CASRKGTGGREQYF. The chain is built from TRBV3-1 (or the pseudogene TRBV3-2) and TRBJ2-7; 11 bases fit TRBD1. This CDR3 is 14 amino acids long. Germline CDR1 LGHDT, CDR2 YNNKEL (reference sequence). V shed 8 bases, J shed 7 bases, and the junction held 10 bases outside the gene matches.

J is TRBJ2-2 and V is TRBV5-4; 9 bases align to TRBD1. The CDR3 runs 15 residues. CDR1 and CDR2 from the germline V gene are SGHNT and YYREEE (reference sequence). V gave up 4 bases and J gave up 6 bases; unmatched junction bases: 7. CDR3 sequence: CASSIDRGVPGELFF. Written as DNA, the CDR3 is TGTGCCAGCAGCATCGACAGGGGGGTTCCCGGGGAGCTGTTTTTT.

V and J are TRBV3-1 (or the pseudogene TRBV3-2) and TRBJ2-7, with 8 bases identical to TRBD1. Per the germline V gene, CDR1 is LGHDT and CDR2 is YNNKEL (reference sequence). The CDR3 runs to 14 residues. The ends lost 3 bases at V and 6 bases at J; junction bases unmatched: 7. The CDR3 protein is CASSHDRGALEQYF. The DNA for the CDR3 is TGTGCCAGCAGCCATGACAGGGGAGCCCTCGAGCAGTACTTC.

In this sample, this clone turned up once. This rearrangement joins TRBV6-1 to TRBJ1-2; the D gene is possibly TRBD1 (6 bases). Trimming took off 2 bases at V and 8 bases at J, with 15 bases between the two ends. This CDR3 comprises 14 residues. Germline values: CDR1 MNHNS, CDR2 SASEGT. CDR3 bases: TGTGCCAGCAGTGAAAAGGGTTTGGGGGCCGGCTACACCTTC. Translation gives CASSEKGLGAGYTF.

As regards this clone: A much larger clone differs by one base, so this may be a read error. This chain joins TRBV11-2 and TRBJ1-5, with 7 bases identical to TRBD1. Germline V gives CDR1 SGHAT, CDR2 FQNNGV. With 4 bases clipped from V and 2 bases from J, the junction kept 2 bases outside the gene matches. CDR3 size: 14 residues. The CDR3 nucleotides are TGTGCCAGCAGCTCCACAGGGGGCAATCAGCCCCAGCATTTT. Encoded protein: CASSSTGGNQPQHF.

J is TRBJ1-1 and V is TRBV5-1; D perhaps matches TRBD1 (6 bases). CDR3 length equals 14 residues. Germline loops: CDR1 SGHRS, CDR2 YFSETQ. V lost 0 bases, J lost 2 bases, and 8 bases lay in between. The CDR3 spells CASSLGGTNTEAFF. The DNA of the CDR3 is TGCGCCAGCAGCTTGGGGGGGACAAACACTGAAGCTTTCTTT. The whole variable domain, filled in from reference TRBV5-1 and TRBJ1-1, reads KAGVTQTPRYLIKTRGQQVTLSCSPISGHRSVSWYQQTPGQGLQFLFEYFSETQRNKGNFPGRFSGRQFSNSRSEMNVSTLELGDSALYLCASSLGGTNTEAFFGQGTRLTVV.

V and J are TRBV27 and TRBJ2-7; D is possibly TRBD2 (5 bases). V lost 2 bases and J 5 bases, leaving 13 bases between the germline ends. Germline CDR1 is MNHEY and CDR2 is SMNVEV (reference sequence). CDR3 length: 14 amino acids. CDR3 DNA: TGTGCCAGCAGTTTAGGACTTACCTTCAACGAGCAGTACTTC. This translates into CASSLGLTFNEQYF.

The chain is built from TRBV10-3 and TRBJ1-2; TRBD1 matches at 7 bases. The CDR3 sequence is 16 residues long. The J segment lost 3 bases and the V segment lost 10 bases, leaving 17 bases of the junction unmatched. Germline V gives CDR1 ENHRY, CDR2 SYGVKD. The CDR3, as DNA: TGTGCCACTGGCCCCCCGGCCGGCAGGGGGGACTATGGCTACACCTTC. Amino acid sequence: CATGPPAGRGDYGYTF.

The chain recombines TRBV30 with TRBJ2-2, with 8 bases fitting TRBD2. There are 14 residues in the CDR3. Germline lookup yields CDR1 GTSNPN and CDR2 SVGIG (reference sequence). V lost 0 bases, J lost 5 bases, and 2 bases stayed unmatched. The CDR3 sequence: CAWSVERGTGELFF. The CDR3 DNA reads TGTGCCTGGAGTGTTGAGCGGGGGACCGGGGAGCTGTTTTTT.

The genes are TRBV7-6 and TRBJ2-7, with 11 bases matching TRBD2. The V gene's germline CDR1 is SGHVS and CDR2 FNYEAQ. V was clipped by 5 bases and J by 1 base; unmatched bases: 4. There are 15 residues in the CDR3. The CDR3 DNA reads TGTGCCAGCAGCCCGCGGACTAGCGGGTCCTACGAGCAGTACTTC. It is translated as CASSPRTSGSYEQYF.